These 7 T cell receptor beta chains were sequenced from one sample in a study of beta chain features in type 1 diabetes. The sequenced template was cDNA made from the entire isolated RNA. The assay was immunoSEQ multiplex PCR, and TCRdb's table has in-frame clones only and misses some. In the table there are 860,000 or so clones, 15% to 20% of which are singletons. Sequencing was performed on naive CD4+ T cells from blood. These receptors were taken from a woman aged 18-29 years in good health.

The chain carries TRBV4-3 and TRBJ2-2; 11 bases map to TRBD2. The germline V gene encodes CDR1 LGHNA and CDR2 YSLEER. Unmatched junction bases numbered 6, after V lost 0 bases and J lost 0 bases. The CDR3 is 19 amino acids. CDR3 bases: TGCGCCAGCAGCCAAGAAGCTAGCGGGAGGTTCGCGAACACCGGGGAGCTGTTTTTT. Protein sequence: CASSQEASGRFANTGELFF.

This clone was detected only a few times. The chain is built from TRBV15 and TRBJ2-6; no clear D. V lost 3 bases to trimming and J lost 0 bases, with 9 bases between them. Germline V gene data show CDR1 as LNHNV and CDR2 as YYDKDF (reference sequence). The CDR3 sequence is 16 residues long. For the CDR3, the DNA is TGTGCCACCAGCAGGGAAAAAGCCTCTGGGGCCAACGTCCTGACTTTC. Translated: CATSREKASGANVLTF.

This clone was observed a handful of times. The CDR3, as DNA: TGTGCCAGCAGCGTTAGCGGGAGGGCTGACAATGAGCAGTTCTTC. Its translation is CASSVSGRADNEQFF. This chain joins TRBV9 and TRBJ2-1, with TRBD2 matching 11 bases. The CDR3 runs to 15 residues. The V gene end was trimmed by 2 bases and the J gene end by 5 bases; junction bases not matched to a gene: 3. Germline loops: CDR1 SGDLS, CDR2 YYNGEE.

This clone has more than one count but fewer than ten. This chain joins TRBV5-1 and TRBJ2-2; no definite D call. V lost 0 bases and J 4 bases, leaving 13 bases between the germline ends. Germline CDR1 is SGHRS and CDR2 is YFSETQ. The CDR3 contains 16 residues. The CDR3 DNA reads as TGCGCCAGCAGCTTGGAGCTCGTCCAAATCACCGGGGAGCTGTTTTTT. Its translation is CASSLELVQITGELFF.

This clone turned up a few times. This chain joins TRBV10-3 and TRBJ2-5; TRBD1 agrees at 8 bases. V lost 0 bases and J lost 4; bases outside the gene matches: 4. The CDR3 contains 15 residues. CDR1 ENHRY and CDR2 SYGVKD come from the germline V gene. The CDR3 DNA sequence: TGTGCCATCAGTGAGTCTGCCAGGGGGCTAGAGACCCAGTACTTC. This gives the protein CAISESARGLETQYF.

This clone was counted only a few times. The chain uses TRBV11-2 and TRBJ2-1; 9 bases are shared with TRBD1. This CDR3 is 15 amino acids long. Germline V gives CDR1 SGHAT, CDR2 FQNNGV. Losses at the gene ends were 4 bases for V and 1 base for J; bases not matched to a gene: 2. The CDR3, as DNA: TGTGCCAGCAGCTCGACAGGGGGGTCCTACAATGAGCAGTTCTTC. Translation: CASSSTGGSYNEQFF.

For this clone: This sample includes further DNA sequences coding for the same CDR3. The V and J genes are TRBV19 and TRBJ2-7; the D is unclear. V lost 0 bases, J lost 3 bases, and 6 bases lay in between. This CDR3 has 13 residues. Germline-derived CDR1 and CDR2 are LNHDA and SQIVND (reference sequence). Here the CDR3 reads CASSIDRGYEQYF. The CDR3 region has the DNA TGTGCCAGTAGTATAGACAGAGGCTACGAGCAGTACTTC.